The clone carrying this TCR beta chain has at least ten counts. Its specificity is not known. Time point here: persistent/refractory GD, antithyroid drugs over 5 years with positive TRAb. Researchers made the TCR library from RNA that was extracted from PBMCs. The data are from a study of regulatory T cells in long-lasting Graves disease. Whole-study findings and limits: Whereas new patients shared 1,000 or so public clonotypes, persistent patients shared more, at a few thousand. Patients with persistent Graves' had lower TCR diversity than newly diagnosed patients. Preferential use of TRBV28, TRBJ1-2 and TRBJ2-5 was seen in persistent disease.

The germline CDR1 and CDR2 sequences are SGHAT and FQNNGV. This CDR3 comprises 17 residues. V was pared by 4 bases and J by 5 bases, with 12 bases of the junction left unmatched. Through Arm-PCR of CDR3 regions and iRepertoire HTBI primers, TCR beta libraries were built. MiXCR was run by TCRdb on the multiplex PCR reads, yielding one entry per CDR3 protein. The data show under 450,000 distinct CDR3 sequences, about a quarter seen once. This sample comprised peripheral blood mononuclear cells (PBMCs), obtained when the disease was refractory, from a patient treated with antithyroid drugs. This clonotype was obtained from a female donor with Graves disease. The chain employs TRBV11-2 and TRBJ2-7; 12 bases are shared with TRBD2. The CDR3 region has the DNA TGTGCCAGCAGCTCCCTAGCGGGAGGGCCTGTAATCGACGAGCAGTACTTC. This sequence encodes CASSSLAGGPVIDEQYF. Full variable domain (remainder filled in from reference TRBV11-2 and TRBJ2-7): EAGVAQSPRYKIIEKRQSVAFWCNPISGHATLYWYQQILGQGPKLLIQFQNNGVVDDSQLPKDRFSAERLKGVDSTLKIQPAKLEDSAVYLCASSSLAGGPVIDEQYFGPGTRLTVT.